This T cell receptor (beta chain) came from a study of CD8 T cells in ankylosing spondylitis. General study points: Reactive arthritis synovial fluid and blood were previously reported to contain some motif variants.

The CDR3 is made up of 16 amino acids. The V gene's germline CDR1 is SGHRS and CDR2 YFSETQ. V shed 0 bases and J shed 4 bases, with 16 bases lying between them. Quantitative 5'-RACE with molecular barcodes produced the TCR beta libraries. TCRdb reprocessed the 5' RACE reads via MiXCR and lists one record per CDR3 protein. Counted here are 300,000 to 400,000 distinct CDR3 sequences, more than 20% occurring once; the ten biggest clones make up 13%. In regard to this clonotype: What it binds is not known.

The chain employs TRBV5-1 and TRBJ2-5, with D tentatively TRBD1 or TRBD2 (6 bases each). Sequenced material: blood, either unsorted or a sorted T cell fraction (not recorded which). The clonotype originates from a male donor with ankylosing spondylitis or in good health (not recorded which). The CDR3 region is CASSLATGGIRETQYF. In DNA form, the CDR3 reads TGCGCCAGCAGCTTGGCGACAGGCGGGATTAGAGAGACCCAGTACTTC.